Listed here are 20 T cell receptor beta chains from one sample, sequenced in a study of T cells in women clearing cervical HPV infection. Repertoires were generated with immunoSEQ multiplex PCR, while TCRdb's copy carries only in-frame clones and drops some. The sample totals about 23,000 clones. Source material: blood buffy coat. The receptors come from a woman between 18 and 70 years old with a cervical HPV16 infection that either progressed to CIN3+ or cleared (not recorded which).

Regarding this clone: The missing CDR3 end, 3 residues past where the read stops, is filled in from the germline J gene. This rearrangement joins TRBV29-1 to TRBJ1-2, with a tentative D call TRBD1 (5 bases). CDR1 is SQVTM, CDR2 ANQGSEA, per germline. The CDR3 contains 12 residues. CDR3 region: CSVDGGAYDYTF. CDR3 DNA, as far as it was read: TGCAGCGTTGACGGAGGGGCCTACGAC.

Concerning this clone: The read comes to an end 3 residues before the CDR3 does, leaving the germline J gene to fill in the end. The J gene is TRBJ1-5, the V gene TRBV7-6; D perhaps matches TRBD1 (5 bases). CDR3 size: 15 residues. V was cut by 1 base and J by 3 bases, with 10 bases left in between. In germline, CDR1 is SGHVS, CDR2 FNYEAQ. The covered CDR3 bases are TGTGCCAGCAGCTTAGAGGAAGGACACAATCAGCCC. Protein: CASSLEEGHNQP. The CDR3 as a whole reads CASSLEEGHNQPQHF.

On this clone: The CDR3 is cut off 3 residues early in the read; its end comes from the germline J gene. The V and J genes are TRBV30 and TRBJ2-3, with 7 bases matching TRBD1. Germline lookup yields CDR1 GTSNPN and CDR2 SVGIG (reference sequence). The CDR3 extends over 12 amino acids. CDR3 bases read: TGTGCCTGGAGTGGGCAGGGACAGCCG. Translated: CAWSGQGQP. The whole CDR3 protein is CAWSGQGQPQYF.

Note on this clone: The sequenced fragment ends 3 residues before the CDR3 boundary, so the rest is inferred from the germline J gene. The chain has TRBV19 and TRBJ2-3, with 12 bases fitting TRBD2. The CDR3 length is 16 residues. The germline CDR1 and CDR2 sequences are LNHDA and SQIVND (reference sequence). The CDR3 loop reads CASSIPTSGRIETQYF. The covered CDR3 bases are TGTGCCAGTAGTATCCCCACTAGCGGGAGGATCGAGACG.

Worth noting for this clone: Read sequence stops 3 residues before the CDR3 end, and the germline J gene provides the missing end. This chain uses TRBV6-2 or TRBV6-3 with TRBJ2-2; the D gene is possibly TRBD2 (5 bases). V was trimmed by 5 bases and J by 6 bases, leaving 13 bases between them. The CDR3 is made up of 14 amino acids. Germline CDR1 MNHEY, CDR2 SVGEGT. CDR3 in amino acids: CASSVKARAGELFF. The CDR3 bases that were read are TGTGCCAGCAGTGTGAAGGCGAGGGCCGGGGAG.

The CDR3 sequence: CASSEGWSSPLHF. CDR3 DNA, as far as it was read: TGTGCCAGCAGCGAGGGCTGGAGTTCACCC. The chain couples TRBV2 to TRBJ1-6, with D uncertain. The read comes to an end 3 residues before the CDR3 does, leaving the germline J gene to fill in the end. Germline V lookup: CDR1 SNHLY, CDR2 FYNNEI. The CDR3 has 13 residues. With 6 bases removed from V and 9 bases from J, the gap between germline ends came to 12 bases.

Remarks on this clone: The DNA ends 3 residues before the CDR3 does, and the rest of the CDR3 is filled in from the germline J gene. The J gene is TRBJ1-2, the V gene TRBV20-1; no clear D. Trimming took off 6 bases at V and 5 bases at J, with 4 bases between the two ends. CDR1 is DFQATT and CDR2 is SNEGSKA in the germline V gene (reference sequence). The CDR3 length is 9 residues. The CDR3 here is CSAFYGYTF. Incomplete CDR3 DNA: TGCAGTGCCTTTTATGGC.

On this clone itself: The CDR3 end lies 3 residues beyond the end of the read and is filled in from the germline J gene. V is TRBV30 and J is TRBJ2-7; 9 positions agree with TRBD2. V was clipped by 0 bases and J by 2 bases; unmatched bases: 8. Germline assignment: CDR1 GTSNPN and CDR2 SVGIG (reference sequence). The CDR3 is made up of 16 amino acids. The CDR3 here is CAWSVVSGGHTYEQYF. CDR3 bases read: TGTGCCTGGAGTGTAGTTAGCGGGGGCCACACCTACGAG.

Regarding this clone: The missing CDR3 end, 3 residues past where the read stops, is filled in from the germline J gene. The V gene is TRBV10-3, the J gene TRBJ2-2; 10 bases agree with TRBD2. There are 20 residues in the CDR3. The germline CDR1 and CDR2 sequences are ENHRY and SYGVKD. The V gene end was trimmed by 0 bases and the J gene end by 0 bases; junction bases not matched to a gene: 10. The part of the CDR3 DNA that was read is TGTGCCATCAGTGAGTCGGCGGTAGCGGGGGGCCATGCGAACACCGGGGAG. This translates into CAISESAVAGGHANTGE. The full CDR3 protein reads CAISESAVAGGHANTGELFF.

For this clone: The CDR3 extends 3 residues past the end of the read, so its final part is completed from the germline J gene. The V call is TRBV2, the J call TRBJ1-5; TRBD1 matches 9 bases. V trimming: 5 bases; J trimming: 6 bases; junction bases outside the gene matches: 2. Germline loops: CDR1 SNHLY, CDR2 FYNNEI. The CDR3 length is 13 residues. The covered CDR3 bases are TGTGCCAGCAGTCCGACAGGGGGTCAGCCC. Translated, it gives CASSPTGGQP. The full CDR3 reads CASSPTGGQPQHF.

As concerns this clone: Read sequence stops 3 residues before the CDR3 end, and the germline J gene provides the missing end. The chain joins TRBV7-9 to TRBJ1-1; the match to TRBD1 covers 7 bases. V gave up 3 bases and J gave up 4 bases; unmatched junction bases: 2. Germline V lookup: CDR1 SEHNR, CDR2 FQNEAQ (reference sequence). The CDR3 has 13 amino acids. CDR3 amino acids: CASSLEGATEAFF. The sequenced part of the CDR3 DNA is TGTGCCAGCAGCTTGGAGGGGGCCACTGAA.

The CDR3: CASRPGQGASGANVLTF. CDR3 bases read: TGTGCCAGTAGGCCGGGACAGGGGGCTTCTGGGGCCAACGTC. This chain uses TRBV19 with TRBJ2-6, with TRBD1 matching 12 bases. Read data end 3 residues before the CDR3 end; the end is taken from the germline J gene. CDR3 length equals 17 residues. Germline V gene data show CDR1 as LNHDA and CDR2 as SQIVND (reference sequence). J lost 1 base, V lost 6 bases, and 4 bases had no gene match. Filled out from reference TRBV19 and TRBJ2-6, the complete variable domain reads DGGITQSPKYLFRKEGQNVTLSCEQNLNHDAMYWYRQDPGQGLRLIYYSQIVNDFQKGDIAEGYSVSREKKESFPLTVTSAQKNPTAFYLCASRPGQGASGANVLTFGAGSRLTVL.

Note on this clone: Other DNA sequences in the sample encode the same CDR3. The CDR3 sequence is CASSSGGTYEQYF. The sequenced part of the CDR3 DNA is TGTGCCAGCAGTTCCGGCGGGACCTACGAG. This chain joins TRBV12-3 or TRBV12-4 and TRBJ2-7; D perhaps matches TRBD2 (6 bases). With the read ending 3 residues before the CDR3 end, the germline J gene is used to fill in that end. V dropped 4 bases and J dropped 2 bases, with 9 bases sitting between them. This CDR3 comprises 13 residues.

In the case of this clone: The CDR3 end falls 3 residues outside the read, so it is completed with the germline J gene. The chain carries TRBV7-7 and TRBJ1-2, with no clear D. This CDR3 is built from 14 residues. Per the germline V gene, CDR1 is SSHAT and CDR2 is FNYEAQ (reference sequence). The CDR3 protein is CASSLGVGGDTYTF. The DNA read from the CDR3 is TGTGCCAGCAGCTTAGGGGTCGGCGGCGATACC.

A remark on this clone: The missing CDR3 end, 3 residues past where the read stops, is filled in from the germline J gene. This chain uses TRBV20-1 with TRBJ2-1; D is uncertain. CDR3 size: 12 residues. The ends were cut back, 4 bases at V and 1 base at J, with 5 bases in the middle. Germline lookup yields CDR1 DFQATT and CDR2 SNEGSKA (reference sequence). CDR3 sequence: CSATTSYNEQFF. CDR3 DNA, as far as it was read: TGCAGTGCTACTACTTCCTACAATGAG.

To note about this clone: The observed sequence ends 3 residues before the CDR3 terminus, with the missing tail filled in from the germline J gene. The V and J genes are TRBV7-9 and TRBJ2-3, with a weak D call TRBD1 (6 bases). This CDR3 is 15 amino acids long. The germline V gene has CDR1 SEHNR and CDR2 FQNEAQ (reference sequence). The CDR3 sequence: CASSPETQGSETQYF. The CDR3 DNA, read in part, is TGTGCCAGCAGCCCAGAAACACAGGGATCGGAGACG.

In the case of this clone: With the read ending 3 residues before the CDR3 end, the germline J gene is used to fill in that end. The chain recombines TRBV18 with TRBJ1-4, with 7 bases identical to TRBD1. Germline values: CDR1 KGHSH, CDR2 LQKENI. J was trimmed by 8 bases and V by 3 bases; bases with no gene match: 6. The CDR3 has 14 amino acids. The covered CDR3 bases are TGTGCCAGCTCACCGACAGGGATTCGAGAAAAA. This encodes CASSPTGIREK. The full CDR3 protein reads CASSPTGIREKLFF. Filled out from reference TRBV18 and TRBJ1-4, the complete variable domain reads NAGVMQNPRHLVRRRGQEARLRCSPMKGHSHVYWYRQLPEEGLKFMVYLQKENIIDESGMPKERFSAEFPKEGPSILRIQQVVRGDSAAYFCASSPTGIREKLFFGSGTQLSVL.

For this clone: Read sequence stops 3 residues before the CDR3 end, and the germline J gene provides the missing end. The chain uses TRBV28 and TRBJ2-7; 7 nucleotides match TRBD1. J was trimmed by 4 bases and V by 7 bases; bases with no gene match: 10. Germline values: CDR1 MDHEN, CDR2 SYDVKM. This CDR3 is built from 14 residues. The part of the CDR3 DNA that was read is TGTGCCAGCAACACACAGGGGTCCATATACGAG. Protein sequence: CASNTQGSIYE. In full, the CDR3 is CASNTQGSIYEQYF.

As concerns this clone: The read falls 3 residues short of the CDR3 end, and the missing part is taken from the germline J gene. V is TRBV20-1 and J is TRBJ2-5, with 10 bases identical to TRBD2. The CDR3 is made up of 15 amino acids. CDR1 and CDR2 (germline): DFQATT, SNEGSKA (reference sequence). The J segment lost 1 base and the V segment lost 5 bases, leaving 7 bases of the junction unmatched. The DNA read from the CDR3 is TGCAGTGCTTCGGGACTAGCGATTCCCCAAGAGACC. Translation: CSASGLAIPQET. The complete CDR3 sequence is CSASGLAIPQETQYF.

On this clone itself: The CDR3 end falls 3 residues outside the read, so it is completed with the germline J gene. The genes are TRBV19 and TRBJ2-3; tentatively, D is TRBD1 (6 bases). Germline CDR1 reads LNHDA; CDR2 reads SQIVND (reference sequence). This CDR3 comprises 15 residues. Partial CDR3 DNA: TGTGCCAGTAGTGACGGACAGCATAGCAATCAGCCG. Its translation is CASSDGQHSNQP. The whole CDR3 region reads CASSDGQHSNQPQYF.